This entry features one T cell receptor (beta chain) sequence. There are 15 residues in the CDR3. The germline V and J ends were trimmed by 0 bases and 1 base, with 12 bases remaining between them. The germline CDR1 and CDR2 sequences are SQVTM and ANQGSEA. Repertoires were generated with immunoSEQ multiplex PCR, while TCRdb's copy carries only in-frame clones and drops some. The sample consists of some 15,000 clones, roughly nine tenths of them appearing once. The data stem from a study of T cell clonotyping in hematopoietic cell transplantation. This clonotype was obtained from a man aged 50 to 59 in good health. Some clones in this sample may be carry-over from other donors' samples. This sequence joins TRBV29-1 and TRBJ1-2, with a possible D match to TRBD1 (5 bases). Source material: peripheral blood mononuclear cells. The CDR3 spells CSVEEWTPINYGYTF. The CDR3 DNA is TGCAGCGTTGAAGAATGGACACCTATTAACTATGGCTACACCTTC.